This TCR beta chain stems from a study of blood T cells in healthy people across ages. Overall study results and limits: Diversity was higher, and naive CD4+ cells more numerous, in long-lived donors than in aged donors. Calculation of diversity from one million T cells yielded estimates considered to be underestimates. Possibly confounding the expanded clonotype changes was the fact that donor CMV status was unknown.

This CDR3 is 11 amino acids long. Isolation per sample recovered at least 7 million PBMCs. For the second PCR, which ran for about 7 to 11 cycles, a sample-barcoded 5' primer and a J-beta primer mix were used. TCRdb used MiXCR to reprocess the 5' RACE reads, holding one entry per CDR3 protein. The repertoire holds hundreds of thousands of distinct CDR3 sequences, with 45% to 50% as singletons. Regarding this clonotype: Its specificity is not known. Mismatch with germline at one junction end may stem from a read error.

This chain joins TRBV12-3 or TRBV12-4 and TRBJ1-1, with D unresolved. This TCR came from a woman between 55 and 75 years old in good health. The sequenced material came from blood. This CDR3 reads CASSFNTGAFF. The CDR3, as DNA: TGTGCCAGCAGTTTTAACACTGGAGCTTTCTTT.